One and the same sample provided the 21 T cell receptor beta chains below, sequenced in a study of blood T cell repertoires in COVID-19. The assay was immunoSEQ multiplex PCR, and TCRdb's table has in-frame clones only and misses some. The sample includes 250,000 to 400,000 clones, roughly nine tenths seen only once; the top ten take less than 3.5%. Material for sequencing was peripheral blood. These receptors were taken from a woman younger than 45 with COVID-19, enrolled during active disease.

This sequence joins TRBV27 and TRBJ1-5, with a weak D call TRBD1 (5 bases). This CDR3 has 13 residues. Trimming cost V 4 bases and J 4 bases, with 8 bases left between them. Germline values: CDR1 MNHEY, CDR2 SMNVEV (reference sequence). The CDR3 region is CASSSGLNQPQHF. The CDR3 bases are TGTGCCAGCAGTTCAGGGTTGAATCAGCCCCAGCATTTT.

The V and J genes are TRBV6-6 and TRBJ1-6; D uncertain. The V and J ends lost 0 bases and 8 bases respectively, with 14 bases between them. CDR1 is MNHNY and CDR2 is SVGAGI in the germline V gene (reference sequence). The CDR3 totals 16 residues. The chain's CDR3 is CASSYSPLGGDSPLHF. DNA of the CDR3: TGTGCCAGCAGTTACTCGCCCCTTGGAGGAGATTCACCCCTCCACTTT.

The chain combines TRBV12-3 or TRBV12-4 with TRBJ2-5, with unresolved D. This CDR3 has 13 amino acids. V was shortened by 4 bases and J by 4 bases, with 10 bases between the two germline ends. The CDR3 reads CASSSLERETQYF. CDR3 DNA: TGTGCCAGCAGTTCCTTAGAGAGAGAGACCCAGTACTTC.

V and J are TRBV2 and TRBJ1-1; perhaps TRBD1 as D (5 bases). Germline V gives CDR1 SNHLY, CDR2 FYNNEI. With 10 bases removed from V and 4 bases from J, the gap between germline ends came to 13 bases. The CDR3 extends over 12 amino acids. The CDR3 nucleotides are TGTGCCACCTTAGGGGCTACCACTGAAGCTTTCTTT. This codes for CATLGATTEAFF.

The CDR3 DNA follows: TGTGCCAGTACCCCGACAGGGGGACACTACAATGAGCAGTTCTTC. This encodes CASTPTGGHYNEQFF. This sequence joins TRBV19 and TRBJ2-1; 9 bases match TRBD1. This CDR3 comprises 15 residues. V lost 7 bases, J lost 3 bases, and 7 bases stayed unmatched. The germline V gene has CDR1 LNHDA and CDR2 SQIVND (reference sequence).

This chain connects TRBV30 to TRBJ1-2; TRBD1 matches 7 bases. Unmatched junction bases numbered 7, after V lost 2 bases and J lost 4 bases. The germline CDR1 and CDR2 sequences are GTSNPN and SVGIG (reference sequence). CDR3 length: 14 residues. CDR3 DNA sequence: TGTGCCTGGAGTCTTTCCCGGGACAGCTATGGCTACACCTTC. Amino acid sequence: CAWSLSRDSYGYTF.

V and J are TRBV18 and TRBJ1-3; 11 bases are shared with TRBD1. This CDR3 spans 18 amino acids. Germline trimming cut 3 bases from V and 0 bases from J; bases unmatched to any gene: 7. The germline V gene encodes CDR1 KGHSH and CDR2 LQKENI. The CDR3 nucleotides read TGTGCCAGCTCACCGGGGACAGGGGGTGTCAGCTCTGGAAACACCATATATTTT. This sequence encodes CASSPGTGGVSSGNTIYF.

The rearrangement links TRBV10-1 to TRBJ2-1; 14 nucleotides match TRBD2. Trimming cost V 4 bases and J 12 bases; bases outside gene matches: 8. This CDR3 region has 15 residues. Germline V lookup: CDR1 WNHNN, CDR2 SYGVQD (reference sequence). The CDR3 sequence: CASSVPTSGRAVQFF. For the CDR3, the DNA is TGCGCCAGCAGTGTACCGACTAGCGGGAGGGCCGTGCAGTTCTTC.

The chain links TRBV27 to TRBJ1-4; TRBD1 aligns across 9 bases. Germline CDR1 is MNHEY and CDR2 is SMNVEV (reference sequence). The CDR3 loop spans 16 amino acids. V lost 1 base and J lost 7; bases outside the gene matches: 7. DNA of the CDR3: TGTGCCAGCAGTTTATTAAAGGGACAGGGCTTTGAAAAACTGTTTTTT. It is translated as CASSLLKGQGFEKLFF.

This clone was seen just once. The chain carries TRBV5-5 and TRBJ1-1; D gene unclear. The V end was cut by 0 bases, the J end by 2 bases, with 14 bases between. The CDR3 loop spans 16 amino acids. Germline CDR1 reads SGHKS; CDR2 reads YYEKEE (reference sequence). In DNA form, the CDR3 reads TGTGCCAGCAGCTTGGTCGTCGGGGTCGTAAACACTGAAGCTTTCTTT. This encodes CASSLVVGVVNTEAFF.

V gene TRBV7-9 combines with J gene TRBJ1-2; D unclear. Trimming left V 7 bases short and J 1 base short, with 22 bases between. CDR3 size: 17 residues. Germline V CDR1 and CDR2: SEHNR, FQNEAQ (reference sequence). The CDR3 DNA follows: TGTGCCAGCACCCTAGCGGTCGCGACGGGATTTAACTATGGCTACACCTTC. Translated, it gives CASTLAVATGFNYGYTF.

This clone was seen only once. This sequence joins TRBV10-3 and TRBJ1-1, with unresolved D. This CDR3 has 14 residues. Germline V gene sequence: CDR1 ENHRY, CDR2 SYGVKD. Trimming stripped 6 bases from V and 3 bases from J, with 14 bases between. The CDR3 DNA sequence: TGTGCCATCAGGAACGGACGGGGTGACACTGAAGCTTTCTTT. It yields the protein CAIRNGRGDTEAFF.

The chain combines TRBV3-1 (or the pseudogene TRBV3-2) with TRBJ2-7, with D unclear. This CDR3 has 14 residues. The ends were cut back, 3 bases at V and 5 bases at J, with 14 bases in the middle. Germline values: CDR1 LGHDT, CDR2 YNNKEL (reference sequence). The DNA of the CDR3 is TGTGCCAGCAGCCATAGAAGAGGATCCCACGAGCAGTACTTC. It translates to CASSHRRGSHEQYF.

V is TRBV2 and J is TRBJ2-1; 9 bases are a match to TRBD1. The CDR3 runs to 18 residues. V trimming: 6 bases; J trimming: 6 bases; junction bases outside the gene matches: 18. Germline values: CDR1 SNHLY, CDR2 FYNNEI. The CDR3 is CASSLGSLTGTGRNEQFF. CDR3 coding DNA: TGTGCCAGCAGCCTTGGATCCTTAACCGGGACAGGGCGCAATGAGCAGTTCTTC.

The J gene is TRBJ2-5, the V gene TRBV14; 10 bases are a match to TRBD2. The V segment lost 4 bases and the J segment 2 bases; nucleotides outside the gene matches: 13. Germline CDR1 reads SGHDN; CDR2 reads FVKESK. The CDR3 is 18 residues long. CDR3 DNA: TGTGCCAGCAGCCGGCGACTAGCGGGTCCCGATTTTCAAGAGACCCAGTACTTC. Protein sequence: CASSRRLAGPDFQETQYF.

The chain links TRBV7-6 to TRBJ2-3; D is unresolved. Trimming took off 1 base at V and 3 bases at J, with 14 bases between the two ends. Germline values: CDR1 SGHVS, CDR2 FNYEAQ. There are 16 residues in the CDR3. CDR3 nucleotides: TGTGCCAGCAGCTTAGTGCCTAGTCTTAGTACAGATACGCAGTATTTT. Residues: CASSLVPSLSTDTQYF.

This chain joins TRBV29-1 and TRBJ1-4; no firm D call. CDR1 and CDR2 from the germline V gene are SQVTM and ANQGSEA. The V end was cut by 6 bases, the J end by 8 bases, with 13 bases between. This CDR3 has 12 amino acids. Here the CDR3 reads CSVRISNEKLFF. The CDR3 DNA reads TGCAGCGTAAGGATTAGCAACGAAAAACTGTTTTTT.

The chain employs TRBV25-1 and TRBJ2-1; TRBD2 agrees at 12 bases. V shed 1 base and J 7 bases; nucleotides not matched to a gene: 8. This CDR3 has 17 residues. CDR1 MGHDK and CDR2 SYGVNS come from the germline V gene. CDR3 sequence (DNA): TGTGCCAGCAGTGAATGGACTAGCGGGAACTTCGGGAATGAGCAGTTCTTC. Its translation is CASSEWTSGNFGNEQFF.

This chain connects TRBV6-5 to TRBJ1-1; TRBD1 matches at 8 bases. Trimming took 6 bases from V and 2 from J; bases not matched to a gene: 8. This CDR3 is 15 amino acids long. Germline V gene sequence: CDR1 MNHEY, CDR2 SVGAGI. The CDR3 DNA sequence: TGTGCCAGCAGACGACCCGGACAGGGAAACACTGAAGCTTTCTTT. Protein: CASRRPGQGNTEAFF.

The rearrangement uses TRBV7-9 and TRBJ2-1; 9 bases align to TRBD1. The trim removed 11 bases at V and 8 bases at J, leaving 7 bases unmatched. The CDR3 is made up of 12 amino acids. CDR1 is SEHNR, CDR2 FQNEAQ, per germline (reference sequence). CDR3 loop: CASPGQGDEQFF. CDR3 DNA sequence: TGTGCCTCCCCGGGACAGGGCGATGAGCAGTTCTTC.

About this clone: Other DNA sequences of this sample code for an identical CDR3. The chain employs TRBV12-3 or TRBV12-4 and TRBJ1-5, with D perhaps matching TRBD1 (5 bases). There are 13 residues in the CDR3. Trimming shortened V by 6 bases and J by 1 base, and 7 bases separated the two germline ends. The DNA for the CDR3 is TGTGCCAGCAGGCGGGACAGCAATCAGCCCCAGCATTTT. Protein product: CASRRDSNQPQHF.